Below, 24 T cell receptor beta chains from the same sample are listed, as sequenced in a study of cytomegalovirus exposure and HLA in healthy donors. The PCR made use of 60 Vbeta and 13 Jbeta primers. The protocol was immunoSEQ multiplex PCR, while the TCRdb copy is restricted to in-frame clones and leaves out a portion. The table lists about 170,000 clones, about 72% of them singletons. The sequenced material came from PBMCs. These receptors were taken from a girl aged 5-17 years in good health and CMV-seronegative.

The rearrangement links TRBV7-9 to TRBJ1-4, with 12 bases that match TRBD1. The CDR3 has 17 amino acids. Germline CDR1 and CDR2: SEHNR and FQNEAQ (reference sequence). V lost 3 bases to trimming and J lost 7 bases; unmatched junction nucleotides: 9. CDR3 protein: CASSLGQGASSFEKLFF. CDR3 nucleotide sequence: TGTGCCAGCAGCTTGGGACAGGGGGCGAGTTCGTTTGAAAAACTGTTTTTT.

The V gene is TRBV5-6, the J gene TRBJ2-7; maybe TRBD1 (6 bases). With 2 bases removed from V and 0 bases from J, the gap between germline ends came to 12 bases. There are 15 residues in the CDR3. CDR1 and CDR2 (germline): SGHDT, YYEEEE. The CDR3 DNA reads TGTGCCAGCAGCTTTCGGACAGCGTCCTCCTACGAGCAGTACTTC. The encoded protein is CASSFRTASSYEQYF. Full variable domain (remainder filled in from reference TRBV5-6 and TRBJ2-7): DAGVTQSPTHLIKTRGQQVTLRCSPKSGHDTVSWYQQALGQGPQFIFQYYEEEERQRGNFPDRFSGHQFPNYSSELNVNALLLGDSALYLCASSFRTASSYEQYFGPGTRLTVT.

This rearrangement joins TRBV29-1 to TRBJ1-1; tentatively, D is TRBD1 (5 bases). Trimming pared 6 bases from V and 1 base from J, leaving 12 bases between. Germline loops: CDR1 SQVTM, CDR2 ANQGSEA. This CDR3 comprises 13 residues. The chain's CDR3 is CSVELTENTEAFF. CDR3 bases: TGCAGCGTGGAGTTGACAGAGAACACTGAAGCTTTCTTT.

The gene calls are TRBV27 and TRBJ2-3, with TRBD1 identical over 7 bases. Germline V CDR1 and CDR2: MNHEY, SMNVEV (reference sequence). There are 14 residues in the CDR3. With 4 bases clipped from V and 4 bases from J, the junction kept 5 bases outside the gene matches. CDR3 protein: CASSSRQGPDTQYF. DNA for the CDR3: TGTGCCAGCAGTTCCAGACAGGGTCCAGATACGCAGTATTTT.

The chain recombines TRBV6-6 with TRBJ1-3; D gene unclear. The V gene's germline CDR1 is MNHNY and CDR2 SVGAGI (reference sequence). The CDR3 sequence is 12 residues long. V lost 5 bases and J lost 2, with 4 bases in between. The CDR3 sequence is CASSPTGNTIYF. The DNA for the CDR3 is TGTGCCAGCAGTCCCACTGGAAACACCATATATTTT.

V usage is TRBV12-5 and J usage is TRBJ2-1, with D perhaps TRBD1 (5 bases). V dropped 1 base and J dropped 7 bases, with 11 bases sitting between them. Germline values: CDR1 LGHNT, CDR2 FRNRAP. The CDR3 spans 14 residues. The CDR3 region has the DNA TGTGCTAGTGGTTTGGCCAGGGTTCGTAATGAGCAGTTCTTC. Its protein product is CASGLARVRNEQFF.

The rearrangement joins TRBV10-3 to TRBJ2-7; D may be TRBD1 (5 bases). From germline, CDR1 is ENHRY and CDR2 SYGVKD. The length of the CDR3 is 14 residues. Trimming pared 4 bases from V and 6 bases from J, leaving 16 bases between. The CDR3 sequence is CAISAAGQNPEQYF. The CDR3 nucleotides are TGTGCCATCAGTGCGGCTGGACAAAACCCCGAGCAGTACTTC.

CDR3 coding DNA: TGTGCCAGCAGTCCAAAGACAGGGTCTCAGCCCCAGCATTTT. It codes for CASSPKTGSQPQHF. The chain combines TRBV5-6 with TRBJ1-5, with TRBD1 identical over 7 bases. The J segment lost 6 bases and the V segment lost 5 bases, leaving 8 bases of the junction unmatched. CDR1 SGHDT and CDR2 YYEEEE come from the germline V gene. The CDR3 is 14 residues long.

This clone turned up a few times. V gene TRBV7-6 combines with J gene TRBJ2-2; D may be TRBD2 (6 bases). Trimming took 5 bases from V and 4 from J, leaving 17 bases between them. The CDR3 has 16 residues. CDR1 and CDR2 from the germline V gene are SGHVS and FNYEAQ. Written as DNA, the CDR3 is TGTGCCAGCAGCCCCCCGCCCCGGGGGACCACCGGGGAGCTGTTTTTT. Amino acids: CASSPPPRGTTGELFF.

V is TRBV11-2 and J is TRBJ1-5; D not certain. V was cut by 1 base and J by 7 bases, with 14 bases left in between. The CDR3 is made up of 15 amino acids. Germline V CDR1 and CDR2: SGHAT, FQNNGV. The chain's CDR3 is CASSLAPDGWQPQHF. The CDR3 DNA sequence: TGTGCCAGCAGCTTAGCTCCCGACGGGTGGCAGCCCCAGCATTTT.

V and J are TRBV14 and TRBJ2-1, with D unresolved. Germline CDR1 is SGHDN and CDR2 is FVKESK. The CDR3 covers 15 residues. Trimming pared 1 base from V and 8 bases from J, leaving 15 bases between. CDR3 amino acids: CASSQGLGRADEQFF. The DNA for the CDR3 is TGTGCCAGCAGCCAAGGTTTGGGCCGAGCTGATGAGCAGTTCTTC.

This clone was seen a handful of times. The chain combines TRBV13 with TRBJ2-7, with 7 bases fitting TRBD1. This CDR3 comprises 15 residues. Germline V CDR1 and CDR2: PRHDT, FYEKMQ (reference sequence). Trimming removed 2 bases from V and 5 bases from J; junction bases left unmatched: 9. CDR3 in amino acids: CASSLRQGRVDEQYF. CDR3 bases: TGTGCCAGCAGCTTAAGACAGGGAAGGGTCGACGAGCAGTACTTC.

J is TRBJ2-5 and V is TRBV6-1; tentatively, D is TRBD2 (5 bases). Germline V gene lookup returns CDR1 MNHNS and CDR2 SASEGT. The CDR3 spans 17 residues. The germline V and J ends were trimmed by 1 base and 0 bases, with 15 bases remaining between them. The CDR3 nucleotides are TGTGCCAGCAGTGAAGGGAAGCGGTGGCGGAACCAAGAGACCCAGTACTTC. Protein product: CASSEGKRWRNQETQYF.

The gene calls are TRBV29-1 and TRBJ2-1; 7 bases line up with TRBD2. The CDR3 contains 15 residues. V was clipped by 4 bases and J by 2 bases; unmatched bases: 8. The germline V gene has CDR1 SQVTM and CDR2 ANQGSEA. In DNA, the CDR3 is TGCAGCGTTGCGGCGGGGGACCCTACCTACAATGAGCAGTTCTTC. Translating gives CSVAAGDPTYNEQFF.

V gene TRBV7-2 combines with J gene TRBJ1-6, with TRBD1 as a possible D gene (5 bases). From germline, CDR1 is SGHTA and CDR2 FQGNSA. The V gene lost 0 bases and the J gene lost 10 bases, with 16 bases spanning the gap. The CDR3 has 16 residues. The CDR3 DNA reads TGTGCCAGCAGCTTAGCGATTGCAGGGCGGTACTCACCCCTCCACTTT. Translated, it gives CASSLAIAGRYSPLHF.

The chain is built from TRBV7-6 and TRBJ1-5; no clear D. Germline V lookup: CDR1 SGHVS, CDR2 FNYEAQ. The CDR3 covers 14 residues. V lost 1 base and J 4 bases, leaving 8 bases between the germline ends. This CDR3 is CASSLESGNQPQHF. DNA for the CDR3: TGTGCCAGCAGCTTAGAGTCCGGGAATCAGCCCCAGCATTTT. Variable domain in full (rest from reference TRBV7-6 and TRBJ1-5): GAGVSQSPRYKVTKRGQDVALRCDPISGHVSLYWYRQALGQGPEFLTYFNYEAQQDKSGLPNDRFSAERPEGSISTLTIQRTEQRDSAMYRCASSLESGNQPQHFGDGTRLSIL.

The rearrangement uses TRBV6-5 and TRBJ2-2; D gene uncertain. The V end lost 1 base, the J end lost 1 base, and 7 bases lay between the germline ends. Germline V gene data show CDR1 as MNHEY and CDR2 as SVGAGI. The CDR3 has 15 residues. CDR3 DNA sequence: TGTGCCAGCAGTTACTGGGCAGAGAACACCGGGGAGCTGTTTTTT. This sequence encodes CASSYWAENTGELFF.

The chain employs TRBV19 and TRBJ1-5; 7 nucleotides match TRBD1. CDR1 and CDR2 (germline): LNHDA, SQIVND (reference sequence). The J segment lost 5 bases and the V segment lost 9 bases, leaving 10 bases of the junction unmatched. CDR3 length: 14 residues. The CDR3 DNA sequence: TGTGCCAGCAACCGGGACAGAACGTATCAGCCCCAGCATTTT. It is translated as CASNRDRTYQPQHF.

This chain links TRBV19 with TRBJ1-4; TRBD1 is a possible D gene (5 bases). This CDR3 spans 12 amino acids. Per the germline V gene, CDR1 is LNHDA and CDR2 is SQIVND (reference sequence). V dropped 5 bases and J dropped 6 bases, with 7 bases sitting between them. CDR3 in amino acids: CASSGRDEKLFF. In DNA, the CDR3 is TGTGCCAGTAGTGGCAGGGATGAAAAACTGTTTTTT.

The chain links TRBV30 to TRBJ2-7; 8 nucleotides line up with TRBD1. This CDR3 spans 13 amino acids. V lost 2 bases and J lost 9; bases outside the gene matches: 9. Per the germline V gene, CDR1 is GTSNPN and CDR2 is SVGIG (reference sequence). The CDR3 reads CAWSTGQGSGQYF. The CDR3 bases are TGTGCCTGGAGTACTGGACAGGGTTCGGGGCAGTACTTC. Using reference TRBV30 and TRBJ2-7 for the parts outside the CDR3, the full variable domain is SQTIHQWPATLVQPVGSPLSLECTVEGTSNPNLYWYRQAAGRGLQLLFYSVGIGQISSEVPQNLSASRPQDRQFILSSKKLLLSDSGFYLCAWSTGQGSGQYFGPGTRLTVT.

V is TRBV30 and J is TRBJ1-2, with D unresolved. The V and J ends lost 1 base and 1 base respectively, with 10 bases between them. The germline V gene has CDR1 GTSNPN and CDR2 SVGIG (reference sequence). The length of the CDR3 is 14 residues. The CDR3 DNA is TGTGCCTGGAGTGCCGGGGTGGATAACTATGGCTACACCTTC. It yields the protein CAWSAGVDNYGYTF.

CDR3: CASSLSAQVYGYTF. The CDR3 bases are TGCGCCAGCAGCTTGTCTGCACAAGTCTATGGCTACACCTTC. This chain uses TRBV5-1 with TRBJ1-2; D is unclear. Germline CDR1 is SGHRS and CDR2 is YFSETQ. This CDR3 region has 14 residues. V lost 1 base, J lost 4 bases, and 11 bases lay in between.

The V call is TRBV28, the J call TRBJ1-2; D gene unclear. Trimming took 9 bases from V and 4 from J, leaving 12 bases between them. From germline, CDR1 is MDHEN and CDR2 SYDVKM. This CDR3 has 12 residues. The CDR3 DNA is TGTGCCAGTAGCAGATTAGGCTATGGCTACACCTTC. This translates into CASSRLGYGYTF.

V and J are TRBV6-1 and TRBJ1-1, with D perhaps matching TRBD1 (5 bases). Germline lookup yields CDR1 MNHNS and CDR2 SASEGT. Trimming removed 4 bases from V and 2 bases from J, with 14 bases in between. CDR3 length: 15 residues. The CDR3, as DNA: TGTGCCAGCAGTGTTTGGGCGGGGGGAAACACTGAAGCTTTCTTT. Its protein product is CASSVWAGGNTEAFF.